The next 7 T cell receptor beta chains were all read from a single sample in a study of T cells in Graves' hyperthyroidism and ophthalmopathy (dated by TCRdb to the late 2010s). Library creation used multiplex PCR. TCRdb lists the instrument as Illumina HiSeq 2000. TCR beta CDR3 regions were amplified from RNA transcripts. For the first round of RT-PCR on the TCR CDR3, the HTBI primer set was used together with the Qiagen OneStep RT-PCR kit. TCRdb cleaned the public reads at Q25 with fastp, built clones with MiXCR and kept in-frame beta chains. Rows with one shared CDR3 protein collapse into an entry with the most common genes and DNA. The sample profile shows 490,000 or so distinct CDR3 sequences; roughly 45% of them were found once. Clones ranked in the top ten supply about 45% of the sample. The source material was peripheral blood or thyroid tissue (not recorded which). The receptors were sampled from an adult woman with Graves' disease, either hyperthyroidism or ophthalmopathy (not recorded which).

The chain has TRBV20-1 and TRBJ1-1; D ambiguous. This CDR3 is built from 15 residues. The germline V gene has CDR1 DFQATT and CDR2 SNEGSKA (reference sequence). With 1 base removed from V and 3 bases from J, the gap between germline ends came to 15 bases. The DNA of the CDR3 is TGCAGTGCTAGAGTGGTAGGATACCGAGACACTGAAGCTTTCTTT. This encodes CSARVVGYRDTEAFF.

This clonotype showed up many times. J is TRBJ1-2 and V is TRBV7-2; a possible D gene is TRBD1 (6 bases). Germline lookup yields CDR1 SGHTA and CDR2 FQGNSA. Trimming took off 4 bases at V and 5 bases at J, with 14 bases between the two ends. The CDR3 is made up of 14 amino acids. The DNA of the CDR3 is TGTGCCAGCAGCTCTTCCGGGGGCTCGTATGGCTACACCTTC. Protein sequence: CASSSSGGSYGYTF.

This clonotype has a handful of counts. The chain employs TRBV19 and TRBJ2-2, with 11 bases fitting TRBD2. In germline, CDR1 is LNHDA, CDR2 SQIVND (reference sequence). V lost 4 bases and J lost 7; bases outside the gene matches: 5. The CDR3 contains 15 residues. The CDR3 sequence: CASSTRGLAVGELFF. The CDR3 region has the DNA TGTGCCAGTAGTACAAGGGGACTAGCGGTCGGGGAGCTGTTTTTT.

V is TRBV7-2 and J is TRBJ1-4; no reliable D call. CDR1 and CDR2 from the germline V gene are SGHTA and FQGNSA. The CDR3 loop spans 13 amino acids. Trimming took 3 bases from V and 8 from J, leaving 10 bases between them. DNA of the CDR3: TGTGCCAGCAGCTTCCGGAGGGAGGAAAAACTGTTTTTT. It specifies CASSFRREEKLFF.

This chain links TRBV7-6 with TRBJ1-5; TRBD1 agrees at 7 bases. This CDR3 is 12 amino acids long. Germline CDR1 is SGHVS and CDR2 is FNYEAQ. V lost 5 bases and J lost 13; bases outside the gene matches: 8. The CDR3 loop reads CASSLQGSNQHF. CDR3 DNA: TGTGCCAGCAGCCTACAGGGGAGCAATCAGCATTTT.

The sample holds a few counts of this clonotype. The chain is built from TRBV10-3 and TRBJ1-3, with TRBD1 as a possible D gene (6 bases). The CDR3 totals 14 residues. CDR1 and CDR2 from the germline V gene are ENHRY and SYGVKD. The ends were cut back, 7 bases at V and 1 base at J, with 11 bases in the middle. The CDR3 loop is CAIKLTGSGNTIYF. The CDR3 DNA reads TGTGCCATCAAGCTGACAGGATCTGGAAACACCATATATTTT.

This clonotype appeared a single time. One base away lies a much larger clone, so this may be a sequencing read error. This rearrangement joins TRBV9 to TRBJ1-5, with D perhaps matching TRBD1 (5 bases). The CDR3 has 15 amino acids. Germline V gene data show CDR1 as SGDLS and CDR2 as YYNGEE. V lost 4 bases to trimming and J lost 6 bases, with 17 bases between them. This chain's CDR3 is CASSKVAGGAQPQHF. The CDR3 DNA sequence: TGTGCCAGCAGCAAAGTTGCGGGGGGTGCTCAGCCCCAGCATTTT.